Listed here is a single TCR beta chain. Its antigen remains undetermined. It has no much larger one-base neighbor in the sample; base qualities were not kept. In the prospective study, participants were roughly 18 to 100 years old, resided in around 25 geographic areas of the United States, and were enrolled through a virtual design. In the prospective study, cohorts were assigned on the basis of participant-reported clinical history obtained from a screening survey and a study questionnaire. ImmuneRACE Cohort 3 recovered participants were defined by two consecutive negative NP/OP PCR tests, healthcare professional clearance, or symptom resolution. In the prospective study, mobile phlebotomists collected whole blood, serum and a nasopharyngeal or oropharyngeal swab from each participant. Additional blood draws and questionnaires over an approximately 2-month period could optionally be provided by prospective study participants. Blood samples from the prospective study were shipped frozen or at room temperature prior to DNA extraction.

The record originates from a study of blood T cell repertoires in COVID-19 (dated by TCRdb to 2020 to 2021). At the level of the whole study: Samples covering the acute and convalescent phases of COVID-19 were provided by collaborators in the United States, Italy and Spain. The prospective study material was composed of cDNA or gDNA derived from T cells, B-cell-depleted T cells, or PBMCs. Subjects who had been exposed to COVID-19, were actively infected with it, or had recovered from it provided the deeply sampled blood TCRbeta repertoires that made up the dataset. The repertoires were released in a freely available public database meant as a resource for research on the immune response to SARS-CoV-2. The samples were drawn from two sources: the first 160 participants of the ongoing ImmuneRACE study, and fewer than 1,500 subjects contributed by 6 global collaborators. Sample metadata almost always included a de-identified subject ID, COVID-19 status, age in years and sex. Where available, HLA class I and class II types were obtained from metadata supplied by the sample provider rather than from assay-based typing. Results the study describes overall, beyond this receptor: How much clinical and demographic metadata was included differed by source and by participant, and the metadata was provided uncurated.

The immunoSEQ Assay, a bias-controlled multiplex PCR, was used to amplify TCRbeta CDR3 regions from genomic DNA. The original pipeline was this. Within the assay, amplification of reference gene primers was used to estimate how many nucleated cells each sample contained. Sequence reads were collapsed and filtered to measure the absolute abundance of every unique TCRbeta CDR3 rearrangement. For each sample, productive Simpson clonality was calculated by taking the square root of Simpson's diversity index across productive rearrangements. TCRdb's version of the immuneACCESS table is confined to in-frame rearrangements and falls short of the full clone set. An unresolved V gene accounts for under half of the shortfall where checked; the remainder is of unknown origin. V, J and clone size are taken as reported in that table, and D and trimming were inferred from the DNA itself. This sample comprises hundreds of thousands of clones, about nine tenths of them detected only once. Of the sample, about 4% is held by the ten largest clones.

Including cysteine and phenylalanine, the CDR3 has 15 amino acids. Solely the CDR3 DNA is kept, with 45 bases framed from the first base. The V gene is TRBV21-1 and the J gene is TRBJ2-5; TRBD2, the D gene given by the table, was not confirmed from the DNA. TRBV21-1 is a documented pseudogene. The sequencing sample was made of PBMCs or T cells enriched from blood (not recorded which). The clonotype was recovered from a man between 25 and 39 years old who had recovered from COVID-19. The DNA sequence is TGTGCCAGCAGCAAAGCGGAGAGTCGATGGGAGACCCAGTACTTC. Translated, it gives CASSKAESRWETQYF.